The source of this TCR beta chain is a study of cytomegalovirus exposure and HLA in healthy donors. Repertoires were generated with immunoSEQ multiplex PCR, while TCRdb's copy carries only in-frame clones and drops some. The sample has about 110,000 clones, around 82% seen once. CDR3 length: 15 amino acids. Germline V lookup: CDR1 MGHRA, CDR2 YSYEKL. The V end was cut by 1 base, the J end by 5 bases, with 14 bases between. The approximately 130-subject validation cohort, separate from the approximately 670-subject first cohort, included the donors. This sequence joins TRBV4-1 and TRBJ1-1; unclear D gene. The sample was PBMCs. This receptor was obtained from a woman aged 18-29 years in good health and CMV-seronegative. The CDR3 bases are TGCGCCAGCAGCCAAGGGCCCAGAGGAGGGACTGAAGCTTTCTTT. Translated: CASSQGPRGGTEAFF.